The TCR beta chain under discussion was sequenced for a study of T-cell reconstitution after alpha-beta-depleted transplantation in children. Researchers prepared the TCRbeta library using unique molecular identifiers, the study reports. One entry per CDR3 protein results from TCRdb running MiXCR on the PCR reads. The repertoire holds about 610,000 distinct CDR3 sequences, roughly a tenth seen once, with around 4% in the top ten. The V end was cut by 2 bases, the J end by 2 bases, with 13 bases between. Germline CDR1 and CDR2: LGHDT and YNNKEL (reference sequence). The CDR3 length is 15 residues. The V gene is TRBV3-1, the J gene TRBJ2-7, with D hard to call. The TCR originated in a human donor who donated a stem cell graft to a child with acute myeloid leukemia. The material was PBMCs from the stem cell graft donor, obtained from the stem cell graft. The CDR3 DNA follows: TGTGCCAGCAGCCAATTCCTGGGTACGACCTACGAGCAGTACTTC. This sequence encodes CASSQFLGTTYEQYF.